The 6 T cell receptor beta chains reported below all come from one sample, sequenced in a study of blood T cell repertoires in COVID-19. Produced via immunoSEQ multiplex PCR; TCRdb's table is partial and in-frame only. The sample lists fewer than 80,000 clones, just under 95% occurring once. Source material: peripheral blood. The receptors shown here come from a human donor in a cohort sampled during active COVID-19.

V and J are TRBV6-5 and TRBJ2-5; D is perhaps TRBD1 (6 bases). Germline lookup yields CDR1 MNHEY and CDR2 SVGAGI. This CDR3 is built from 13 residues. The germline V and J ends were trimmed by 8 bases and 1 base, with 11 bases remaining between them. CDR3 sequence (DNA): TGTGCCAGCTGCGGACAGATCCAAGAGACCCAGTACTTC. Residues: CASCGQIQETQYF.

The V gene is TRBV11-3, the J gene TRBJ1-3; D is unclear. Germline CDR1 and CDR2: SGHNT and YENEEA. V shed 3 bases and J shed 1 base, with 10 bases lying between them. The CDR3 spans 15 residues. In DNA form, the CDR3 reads TGTGCCAGCAGCTTCTCGGGTGCTTCTGGAAACACCATATATTTT. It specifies CASSFSGASGNTIYF.

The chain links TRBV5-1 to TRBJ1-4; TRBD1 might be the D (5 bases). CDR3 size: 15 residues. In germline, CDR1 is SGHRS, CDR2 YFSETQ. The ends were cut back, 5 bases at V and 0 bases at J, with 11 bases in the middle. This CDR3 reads CASRTEGATNEKLFF. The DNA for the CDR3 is TGCGCCAGCAGAACCGAAGGGGCAACTAATGAAAAACTGTTTTTT.

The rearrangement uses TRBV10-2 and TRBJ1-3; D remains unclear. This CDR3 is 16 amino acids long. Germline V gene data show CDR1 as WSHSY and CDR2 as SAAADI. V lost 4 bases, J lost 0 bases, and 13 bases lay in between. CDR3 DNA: TGCGCCAGCAGTGGGGCGGGCAGCCACTCTGGAAACACCATATATTTT. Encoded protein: CASSGAGSHSGNTIYF.

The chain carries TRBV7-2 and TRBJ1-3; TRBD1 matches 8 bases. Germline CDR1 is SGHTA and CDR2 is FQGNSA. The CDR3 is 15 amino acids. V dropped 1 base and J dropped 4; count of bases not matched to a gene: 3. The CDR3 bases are TGTGCCAGCAGCTTAGATAACAGGGGGGGAAACACCATATATTTT. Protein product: CASSLDNRGGNTIYF.

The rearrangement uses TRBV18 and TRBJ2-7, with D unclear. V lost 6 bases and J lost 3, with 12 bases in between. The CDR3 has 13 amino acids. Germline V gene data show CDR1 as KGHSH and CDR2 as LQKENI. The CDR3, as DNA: TGTGCCAGCTCGCTCGGAGCAAACTACGAGCAGTACTTC. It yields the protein CASSLGANYEQYF.